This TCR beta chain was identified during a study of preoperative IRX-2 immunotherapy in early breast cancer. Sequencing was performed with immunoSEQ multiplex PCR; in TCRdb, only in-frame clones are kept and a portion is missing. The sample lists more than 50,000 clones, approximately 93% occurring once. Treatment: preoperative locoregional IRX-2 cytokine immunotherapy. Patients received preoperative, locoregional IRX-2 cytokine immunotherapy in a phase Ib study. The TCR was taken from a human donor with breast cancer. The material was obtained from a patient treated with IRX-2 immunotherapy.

CDR3 sequence: CASSWDTLNTEAFF. CDR3 bases: TGCGCCAGCAGCTGGGACACCTTGAACACTGAAGCTTTCTTT. V is TRBV5-1 and J is TRBJ1-1; D might be TRBD1 (6 bases). The V gene lost 3 bases and the J gene lost 0 bases, with 9 bases spanning the gap. Germline-derived CDR1 and CDR2 are SGHRS and YFSETQ. The length of the CDR3 is 14 residues.